Included here is one T cell receptor (beta chain) sequence, with context. The study assigned cohorts using participant-reported clinical history. Produced via immunoSEQ multiplex PCR; TCRdb's table is partial and in-frame only. The sample has 200,000 to 300,000 clones; approximately 85% are singletons. V dropped 5 bases and J dropped 6 bases, with 10 bases sitting between them. Germline loops: CDR1 SGHTA, CDR2 FQGNSA. The CDR3 sequence is 13 residues long. This sample was included in a study of blood T cell repertoires in COVID-19. Looking at the study overall: The United States, Italy and Spain provided the acute and convalescent COVID-19 samples. Sample material is recorded as cDNA or gDNA derived from T cells, B-cell-depleted T cells, or PBMCs.

The sequenced sample was PBMCs or T cells enriched from blood (not recorded which). This receptor was obtained from a woman between 50 and 59 years old with acute COVID-19. The chain carries TRBV7-2 and TRBJ2-2, with a possible D match to TRBD1 (6 bases). CDR3 region: CASSGTPPGELFF. The DNA of the CDR3 is TGTGCCAGCAGCGGGACACCGCCCGGGGAGCTGTTTTTT. The full variable domain, with the rest looked up from reference TRBV7-2 and TRBJ2-2, is GAGVSQSPSNKVTEKGKDVELRCDPISGHTALYWYRQSLGQGLEFLIYFQGNSAPDKSGLPSDRFSAERTGGSVSTLTIQRTQQEDSAVYLCASSGTPPGELFFGEGSRLTVL.